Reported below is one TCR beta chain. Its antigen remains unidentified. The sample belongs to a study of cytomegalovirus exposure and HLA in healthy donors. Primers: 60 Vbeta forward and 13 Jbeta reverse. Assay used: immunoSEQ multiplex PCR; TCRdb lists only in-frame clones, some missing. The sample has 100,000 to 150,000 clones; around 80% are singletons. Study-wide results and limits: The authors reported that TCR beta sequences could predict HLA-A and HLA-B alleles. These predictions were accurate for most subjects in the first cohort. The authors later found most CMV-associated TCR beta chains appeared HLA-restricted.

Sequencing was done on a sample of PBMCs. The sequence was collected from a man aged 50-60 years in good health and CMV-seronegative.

The CDR3 DNA reads TGTGCCAGCAGTTACGGGACAGGCAGCTCTGGAAACACCATATATTTT. Its translation is CASSYGTGSSGNTIYF. The rearrangement joins TRBV6-5 to TRBJ1-3, with 8 bases that match TRBD1. This CDR3 has 16 residues. Per the germline V gene, CDR1 is MNHEY and CDR2 is SVGAGI. Unmatched junction bases numbered 3, after V lost 2 bases and J lost 0 bases.